This TCR beta chain appears in the sequencing data of a study of cytomegalovirus exposure and HLA in healthy donors (dated by TCRdb to 2016 to 2017). Context from the whole study: According to a later analysis, the roughly 120 validation repertoires were produced on the same platform as the 600 to 850 repertoires of the first cohort. Besides the first cohort of 666 subjects, a separate validation cohort made up of 120 different subjects was used. The aim of the study was to test whether cataloging public T cell receptors could identify signatures of past pathogen exposure. To predict cytomegalovirus infection status, the study combined high-throughput TCR immunosequencing, statistical association of individual TCRs with disease status, and machine learning.

To prepare the library, the immunoSEQ multiplex PCR assay was applied. The study's processing was this. To diagnose cytomegalovirus status from the catalog of TCR beta chain sequences, a statistical classification framework was built. TCRdb took over this immuneACCESS table, retaining in-frame rearrangements with V and J assigned. Such tables are incomplete; in checked studies, under half of the missing clones stem from an unresolved V gene, and the remainder is unexplained. V, J and clone size were drawn from that table, and D and trimming were deduced from the DNA. The sample records 120,000 to 150,000 clones, about 89% of which are singletons. The biggest ten clones account for about 0.7% of the sample. Trimming costs V 4 bases and J 4 bases, and their ends lie 8 bases apart. The CDR3 numbers 12 residues from cysteine through phenylalanine. CDR3 DNA only is kept here, 36 bases in frame from base 1. The germline V gene specifies SGHRS as CDR1 and YFSETQ as CDR2.

The research as a whole found: Cytomegalovirus status was reported to be diagnosed by the classifier with high specificity and sensitivity in both the original and validation cohorts. The authors suggested that the approach could potentially be extended to other disease states and immunological phenotypes. A later analysis found that TCRs clustered in the first cohort also tended to co-occur in the 110 or so validation repertoires, with 94% of cluster scores above 0. A later analysis lacked HLA typing for the validation cohort, so it scored co-occurrence in that cohort across all 110 or so repertoires. Most TCR sequences were seen in very few donors, while some public TCRs were found in many individuals. In vitro tests confirmed that a few of the cytomegalovirus-associated TCR beta chains recognize cytomegalovirus antigens. The study gave a list of some 150 TCR beta chains associated with cytomegalovirus.

This clone was detected a few times. It lacks a known antigen. No quality values exist for individual bases; no much larger clone is one base distant. The donors were included in the validation cohort of over a hundred subjects, a group kept apart from the roughly 670-subject first cohort. This receptor was taken from a man aged 18-30 years in good health and CMV-seronegative. The chain couples TRBV5-1 to TRBJ1-2; TRBD1 might be the D gene, on 6 matching bases. Sequencing used PBMCs. Here the CDR3 is given as CASSMDSYGYTF. The DNA is TGCGCCAGCAGCATGGACAGCTATGGCTACACCTTC.